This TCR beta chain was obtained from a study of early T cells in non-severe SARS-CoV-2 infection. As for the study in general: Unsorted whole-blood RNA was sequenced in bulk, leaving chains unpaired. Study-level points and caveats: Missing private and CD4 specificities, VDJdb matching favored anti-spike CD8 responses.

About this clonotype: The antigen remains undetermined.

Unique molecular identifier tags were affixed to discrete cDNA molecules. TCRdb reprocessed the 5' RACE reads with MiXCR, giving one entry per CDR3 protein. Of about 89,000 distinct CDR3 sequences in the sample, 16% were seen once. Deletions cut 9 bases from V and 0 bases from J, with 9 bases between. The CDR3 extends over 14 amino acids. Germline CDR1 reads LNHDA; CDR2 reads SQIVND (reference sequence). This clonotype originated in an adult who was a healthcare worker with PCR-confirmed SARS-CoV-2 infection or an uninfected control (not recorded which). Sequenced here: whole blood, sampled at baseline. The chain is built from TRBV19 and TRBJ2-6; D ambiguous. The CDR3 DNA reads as TGTGCCAGCCATCGTATCTCTGGGGCCAACGTCCTGACTTTC. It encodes CASHRISGANVLTF.